These 32 T cell receptor beta chains were all obtained from the same sample, sequenced in a study of regulatory T cells in long-lasting Graves disease. Time point given: newly diagnosed GD, antithyroid drugs for less than 3 months. After RNA was extracted from PBMCs, the TCR library was made from it. Sequencing libraries for TCR beta were prepared with iRepertoire HTBI primers and Arm-PCR of CDR3 regions. TCRdb reprocessed the multiplex PCR reads via MiXCR and lists one record per CDR3 protein. The sample carries about 470,000 distinct CDR3 sequences, 15% recorded once. These same data were also listed under a study on T cells in Graves' hyperthyroidism and ophthalmopathy.

This specimen consisted of peripheral blood mononuclear cells (PBMCs), obtained at new diagnosis, from a patient treated with antithyroid drugs. The receptors stem from a woman aged 30 to 39 with Graves disease.

To note about this clonotype: This may be a read error: a much more frequent sequence differs by one nucleotide. The chain has TRBV11-2 and TRBJ2-2; no definite D call. Per the germline V gene, CDR1 is SGHAT and CDR2 is FQNNGV. The CDR3 sequence is 14 residues long. Trimming shortened V by 1 base and J by 4 bases, and 7 bases separated the two germline ends. The CDR3 region has the DNA TGTGCCAGCAGCTTAGTCCCAGGCACCGGGGAGCTGTTTTTT. Protein: CASSLVPGTGELFF.

J is TRBJ1-6 and V is TRBV6-1; perhaps TRBD1 as D (5 bases). The CDR3 runs to 16 residues. Germline CDR1 is MNHNS and CDR2 is SASEGT. With 4 bases removed from V and 5 bases from J, the gap between germline ends came to 15 bases. In nucleotides, the CDR3 is TGTGCCAGCAGTGGCGGAGGGGCGCGGAATAATTCACCCCTCCACTTT. Translation: CASSGGGARNNSPLHF.

The chain joins TRBV20-1 to TRBJ2-5, with 7 bases that match TRBD1. The germline gives CDR1 DFQATT, CDR2 SNEGSKA (reference sequence). This CDR3 comprises 12 residues. CDR3 region: CTMAGTEETQYF. CDR3 in DNA: TGCACGATGGCCGGGACAGAAGAGACCCAGTACTTC.

In its sample, this clonotype was seen once. This likely traces to a read error, being one base from a far larger clone. The chain is built from TRBV11-3 and TRBJ2-7; perhaps TRBD1 as D (5 bases). V was clipped by 4 bases and J by 7 bases, with 17 bases between them. Per the germline V gene, CDR1 is SGHNT and CDR2 is YENEEA. This CDR3 comprises 14 residues. CDR3 bases: TGTGCCAGCAGCTCCCAATGGGGCGACGGGGAGCAGTACTTC. Its translation is CASSSQWGDGEQYF.

This clonotype was picked up a small number of times. At one end, the junction sequence differs from germline, possibly due to a read error. The rearrangement links TRBV28 to TRBJ2-1, with 7 bases aligning to TRBD2. This CDR3 region has 18 residues. CDR1 and CDR2 from the germline V gene are MDHEN and SYDVKM. CDR3 in DNA: TGTGCCAGCAAGGGGTCCTCTTGGTGGGAGGGCCAGTACAATGGGCAGTTCTTC. Translating it yields CASKGSSWWEGQYNGQFF.

To note about this clonotype: Being one base from a much bigger clone, this may be a read error. The chain has TRBV5-5 and TRBJ2-1; 15 bases map to TRBD2. V trimming: 4 bases; J trimming: 12 bases; junction bases outside the gene matches: 5. The germline V gene has CDR1 SGHKS and CDR2 YYEKEE (reference sequence). The CDR3 has 14 amino acids. The CDR3 reads CASSGTSGRKPQFF. CDR3 nucleotide sequence: TGTGCCAGCAGCGGGACTAGCGGGAGGAAACCGCAGTTCTTC.

The table lists this clonotype with a few counts. This rearrangement joins TRBV6-1 to TRBJ2-5; weak D call: TRBD2 (6 bases). CDR3 length: 16 residues. The ends were cut back, 4 bases at V and 2 bases at J, with 17 bases in the middle. Germline CDR1 MNHNS, CDR2 SASEGT. The CDR3, as DNA: TGTGCCAGCAGTGCCGCCGTTGGGGGGACGCAAGAGACCCAGTACTTC. Protein product: CASSAAVGGTQETQYF.

This clonotype was observed a handful of times. V gene TRBV25-1 combines with J gene TRBJ2-7, with a weak D call TRBD2 (5 bases). V shed 0 bases and J shed 2 bases, with 11 bases lying between them. The germline V gene has CDR1 MGHDK and CDR2 SYGVNS. The CDR3 contains 15 residues. In DNA form, the CDR3 reads TGTGCCAGCAGTGAATATATGGGGAGTCCCTACGAGCAGTACTTC. The encoded protein is CASSEYMGSPYEQYF.

This clonotype showed up just a few times. The chain uses TRBV27 and TRBJ1-2; possibly TRBD1 for D (6 bases). CDR1 is MNHEY and CDR2 is SMNVEV in the germline V gene (reference sequence). The ends were cut back, 9 bases at V and 5 bases at J, with 16 bases in the middle. This CDR3 is 13 amino acids long. CDR3 loop: CASKRTDAYGYTF. DNA for the CDR3: TGTGCCAGTAAAAGGACAGACGCGTATGGCTACACCTTC.

This clonotype appeared many times. The CDR3 region is CASRDPDGHEQFF. CDR3 DNA: TGCGCCAGCAGAGATCCCGACGGGCATGAGCAGTTCTTC. V is TRBV5-1 and J is TRBJ2-1; D is undetermined. Germline V gives CDR1 SGHRS, CDR2 YFSETQ. Trimming removed 5 bases at V and 8 bases at J, with 14 bases between. The CDR3 runs to 13 residues.

This clonotype occurred many times. The gene calls are TRBV2 and TRBJ2-7; a possible D gene is TRBD1 (5 bases). Trimming stripped 4 bases from V and 3 bases from J, with 10 bases between. This CDR3 has 13 amino acids. Germline V gives CDR1 SNHLY, CDR2 FYNNEI. In DNA, the CDR3 is TGTGCCAGCAGTGTCTCAGGGAACTACGAGCAGTACTTC. This translates into CASSVSGNYEQYF.

The sample holds many counts of this clonotype. V gene TRBV7-9 combines with J gene TRBJ1-1; D is undetermined. The CDR3 loop spans 14 amino acids. Trimming left V 4 bases short and J 1 base short, with 10 bases between. Germline-derived CDR1 and CDR2 are SEHNR and FQNEAQ (reference sequence). CDR3 nucleotide sequence: TGTGCCAGCAGCTCCCCGCAGGCGAACACTGAAGCTTTCTTT. Amino acids: CASSSPQANTEAFF. The variable domain in full, with the rest retrieved from reference TRBV7-9 and TRBJ1-1, is DTGVSQNPRHKITKRGQNVTFRCDPISEHNRLYWYRQTLGQGPEFLTYFQNEAQLEKSRLLSDRFSAERPKGSFSTLEIQRTEQGDSAMYLCASSSPQANTEAFFGQGTRLTVV.

The chain recombines TRBV20-1 with TRBJ1-4; possible D gene TRBD1, 5 bases. Trimming took 2 bases from V and 14 from J, leaving 18 bases between them. Germline V gives CDR1 DFQATT, CDR2 SNEGSKA (reference sequence). This CDR3 has 13 amino acids. Here the CDR3 DNA reads TGCAGTGCTAGATTTGGAAGGGGCGCGTCTCTGTTTTTT. The encoded protein is CSARFGRGASLFF.

This clonotype was observed at least ten times. V usage is TRBV12-3 or TRBV12-4 and J usage is TRBJ1-6, with 10 bases lining up with TRBD1. The CDR3 runs 15 residues. Losses at the gene ends were 8 bases for V and 10 bases for J; bases not matched to a gene: 11. Here the CDR3 DNA reads TGTGCCAGCCTCGGACAGGGGGTCGGAGGGTCACCCCTCCACTTT. Translating gives CASLGQGVGGSPLHF.

The chain uses TRBV7-8 and TRBJ1-5; 10 bases match TRBD1. The germline V gene encodes CDR1 SGHVS and CDR2 FQNEAQ. Trimming removed 5 bases from V and 3 bases from J; junction bases left unmatched: 4. The CDR3 consists of 15 residues. The CDR3 region has the DNA TGTGCCAGCAGCCGGACAGGGGGAATCAATCAGCCCCAGCATTTT. Amino acid sequence: CASSRTGGINQPQHF.

This clonotype was detected many times. The gene calls are TRBV27 and TRBJ1-6; no clear D. This CDR3 has 14 amino acids. The V end was cut by 2 bases, the J end by 9 bases, with 11 bases between. Germline loops: CDR1 MNHEY, CDR2 SMNVEV (reference sequence). CDR3 DNA sequence: TGTGCCAGCAGTTTAGGTTACAGTCGTTCACCCCTCCACTTT. Residues: CASSLGYSRSPLHF.

Regarding this clonotype: A read error is possible here, since a much larger clone lies one base away. The gene calls are TRBV5-1 and TRBJ1-2; a weak D match, TRBD1 (6 bases). There are 13 residues in the CDR3. CDR1 SGHRS and CDR2 YFSETQ come from the germline V gene. CDR3 DNA: TGCGCCAGCAGCTTGTTACAGGGCGAGGGCTACGCCTTC. Its protein product is CASSLLQGEGYAF. Supplemented by reference TRBV5-1 and TRBJ1-2, the full variable domain reads KAGVTQTPRYLIKTRGQQVTLSCSPISGHRSVSWYQQTPGQGLQFLFEYFSETQRNKGNFPGRFSGRQFSNSRSEMNVSTLELGDSALYLCASSLLQGEGYAFGSGTRLTVV.

This clonotype showed up many times. The V call is TRBV4-2, the J call TRBJ2-7; 7 bases match TRBD2. The length of the CDR3 is 17 residues. Unmatched junction bases numbered 10, after V lost 2 bases and J lost 0 bases. Germline V gene data show CDR1 as LGHNA and CDR2 as YNFKEQ. The CDR3 region has the DNA TGTGCCAGCAGCCAAACCCAGACTAGCCTCATCTCCTACGAGCAGTACTTC. This sequence encodes CASSQTQTSLISYEQYF.

The rearrangement links TRBV5-5 to TRBJ2-7; D is perhaps TRBD1 (5 bases). The CDR3 covers 15 residues. The V end lost 2 bases, the J end lost 4 bases, and 16 bases lay between the germline ends. Germline V gene lookup returns CDR1 SGHKS and CDR2 YYEKEE (reference sequence). CDR3 sequence (DNA): TGTGCCAGCAGCTTCCGTAGGGGTCCCCCGTACGAGCAGTACTTC. It yields the protein CASSFRRGPPYEQYF.

This clonotype was recorded at least ten times. J is TRBJ2-7 and V is TRBV28; D is undetermined. Germline CDR1 reads MDHEN; CDR2 reads SYDVKM. The germline V and J ends were trimmed by 5 bases and 0 bases, with 14 bases remaining between them. The CDR3 spans 15 residues. CDR3 DNA: TGTGCCAGCAGTCCTACGACCGATAGCTCCTACGAGCAGTACTTC. This translates into CASSPTTDSSYEQYF.

This clonotype turned up a few times. The rearrangement joins TRBV5-4 to TRBJ1-1; the D gene is possibly TRBD1 (5 bases). Trimming took 6 bases from V and 6 from J, leaving 12 bases between them. CDR3 length equals 12 residues. Per the germline V gene, CDR1 is SGHNT and CDR2 is YYREEE (reference sequence). CDR3 residues: CASKGWGPEAFF. In nucleotides, the CDR3 is TGTGCCAGCAAGGGGTGGGGTCCTGAAGCTTTCTTT.

In this sample, this clonotype turned up many times. The chain employs TRBV28 and TRBJ1-2; D unclear. CDR3 length equals 13 residues. The V gene's germline CDR1 is MDHEN and CDR2 SYDVKM. Between the trimmed V and J ends, which lost 2 bases and 0 bases, there was a span of 4 bases. CDR3 sequence: CASSLASNYGYTF. Here the CDR3 DNA reads TGTGCCAGCAGTTTAGCCTCTAACTATGGCTACACCTTC.

This clonotype was seen a handful of times. The chain employs TRBV4-1 and TRBJ1-2; D gene unclear. Germline CDR1 and CDR2: MGHRA and YSYEKL. Trimming shortened V by 3 bases and J by 4 bases, and 9 bases separated the two germline ends. CDR3 length: 13 amino acids. The CDR3, as DNA: TGCGCCAGCAGCCAGGAGCCAATCTATGGCTACACCTTC. As protein: CASSQEPIYGYTF.

The sample holds many counts of this clonotype. The J gene is TRBJ1-1, the V gene TRBV14, with a tentative D call TRBD1 (5 bases). The V and J ends lost 5 bases and 3 bases respectively, with 7 bases between them. This CDR3 is 12 amino acids long. The germline gives CDR1 SGHDN, CDR2 FVKESK. CDR3 nucleotide sequence: TGTGCCAGCAGCGACAGTTACACTGAAGCTTTCTTT. It encodes CASSDSYTEAFF. The full variable domain, with the rest looked up from reference TRBV14 and TRBJ1-1, is EAGVTQFPSHSVIEKGQTVTLRCDPISGHDNLYWYRRVMGKEIKFLLHFVKESKQDESGMPNNRFLAERTGGTYSTLKVQPAELEDSGVYFCASSDSYTEAFFGQGTRLTVV.

This rearrangement joins TRBV24-1 to TRBJ2-1; maybe TRBD1 (6 bases). V was cut by 4 bases and J by 9 bases, with 15 bases left in between. The CDR3 covers 14 residues. Germline values: CDR1 KGHDR, CDR2 SFDVKD. For the CDR3, the DNA is TGTGCCACCAGTGACTATAAACAGGGCTCTGAGCAGTTCTTC. It is translated as CATSDYKQGSEQFF.

This clonotype was recorded at least ten times. The chain has TRBV15 and TRBJ1-6; D gene ambiguous. The germline gives CDR1 LNHNV, CDR2 YYDKDF (reference sequence). Trimming stripped 1 base from V and 6 bases from J, with 7 bases between. The CDR3 runs 14 residues. CDR3 protein: CATSRGQSNSPLHF. CDR3 nucleotide sequence: TGTGCCACCAGCAGAGGACAAAGTAATTCACCCCTCCACTTT.

In regard to this clonotype: Just one base apart from a much larger clone, this may be a read error. The chain has TRBV18 and TRBJ2-1, with 7 bases fitting TRBD1. V lost 3 bases to trimming and J lost 12 bases; unmatched junction nucleotides: 8. The CDR3 covers 13 residues. Per germline, CDR1 KGHSH and CDR2 LQKENI. The CDR3 loop is CASSPARSGGQFF. The CDR3 DNA sequence: TGTGCCAGCTCACCGGCTCGATCAGGGGGGCAGTTCTTC.

This clonotype was recorded many times. The chain links TRBV20-1 to TRBJ2-3; no firm D call. Germline CDR1 DFQATT, CDR2 SNEGSKA (reference sequence). The CDR3 loop spans 14 amino acids. V was clipped by 3 bases and J by 0 bases, with 10 bases between them. The CDR3 reads CSARRPSSTDTQYF. CDR3 nucleotide sequence: TGCAGTGCTAGGAGGCCCAGCAGCACAGATACGCAGTATTTT.

The chain has TRBV19 and TRBJ1-6; 11 nucleotides line up with TRBD1. In germline, CDR1 is LNHDA, CDR2 SQIVND (reference sequence). The ends lost 5 bases at V and 1 base at J; junction bases unmatched: 7. The CDR3 length is 18 residues. As DNA, the CDR3 is TGTGCCAGTAGTGGGCGGACAGGGGGCAGTTCCTATAATTCACCCCTCCACTTT. As protein: CASSGRTGGSSYNSPLHF.

This clonotype was picked up a small number of times. This sequence joins TRBV11-2 and TRBJ2-7, with D possibly TRBD2 on 6 matching bases. Germline CDR1 is SGHAT and CDR2 is FQNNGV. The V and J ends lost 5 bases and 0 bases respectively, with 14 bases between them. The CDR3 is 15 amino acids. CDR3 coding DNA: TGTGCCAGCAGCCAAGATCTAGCGAGCTCCTACGAGCAGTACTTC. This gives the protein CASSQDLASSYEQYF. The full variable domain, rest sourced from reference TRBV11-2 and TRBJ2-7, is EAGVAQSPRYKIIEKRQSVAFWCNPISGHATLYWYQQILGQGPKLLIQFQNNGVVDDSQLPKDRFSAERLKGVDSTLKIQPAKLEDSAVYLCASSQDLASSYEQYFGPGTRLTVT.

This clonotype appeared a few times. V is TRBV20-1 and J is TRBJ2-7, with D possibly TRBD2 on 5 matching bases. Trimming removed 7 bases from V and 6 bases from J, with 16 bases in between. The CDR3 consists of 12 residues. CDR1 and CDR2 from the germline V gene are DFQATT and SNEGSKA (reference sequence). The DNA for the CDR3 is TGCAGTGTCGGGGTACCGATTGGCGAGCAGTACTTC. Its protein is CSVGVPIGEQYF.

This clonotype has a count of ten or more. V gene TRBV11-3 combines with J gene TRBJ2-3; possibly TRBD2 for D (5 bases). Per germline, CDR1 SGHNT and CDR2 YENEEA. V was trimmed by 5 bases and J by 0 bases, leaving 15 bases between them. The CDR3 is 16 residues long. The CDR3 reads CASSPKGAASTDTQYF. CDR3 nucleotide sequence: TGTGCCAGCAGCCCGAAAGGAGCGGCTAGCACAGATACGCAGTATTTT. The full variable domain, with the rest looked up from reference TRBV11-3 and TRBJ2-3, is EAGVVQSPRYKIIEKKQPVAFWCNPISGHNTLYWYLQNLGQGPELLIRYENEEAVDDSQLPKDRFSAERLKGVDSTLKIQPAELGDSAVYLCASSPKGAASTDTQYFGPGTRLTVL.